These 29 T cell receptor beta chains share one sample of origin, sequenced in a study of T cell changes during pregnancy in multiple sclerosis. Produced via immunoSEQ multiplex PCR; TCRdb's table is partial and in-frame only. The sample lists tens of thousands of clones; roughly 90% were seen once. The source material was peripheral blood, sampled in the third trimester of pregnancy. The receptors come from a female donor in good health, enrolled as a control in a pregnancy study.

The chain employs TRBV19 and TRBJ1-1; 9 nucleotides agree with TRBD1. Germline V gene data show CDR1 as LNHDA and CDR2 as SQIVND (reference sequence). CDR3 size: 14 residues. V shed 6 bases, J shed 8 bases, and the junction held 10 bases outside the gene matches. The CDR3 reads CASSPGQGRTEAFF. CDR3 DNA sequence: TGTGCCAGTAGCCCGGGACAGGGAAGGACGGAAGCTTTCTTT.

The chain couples TRBV19 to TRBJ2-2, with D possibly matching TRBD2 (5 bases). Germline CDR1 LNHDA, CDR2 SQIVND (reference sequence). The ends were cut back, 5 bases at V and 7 bases at J, with 17 bases in the middle. There are 15 residues in the CDR3. The CDR3 loop reads CASSPGLTPGGELFF. The CDR3 nucleotides are TGTGCCAGTAGTCCAGGACTGACCCCCGGCGGGGAGCTGTTTTTT.

The chain recombines TRBV6-5 with TRBJ1-1; tentative D call: TRBD1 (6 bases). The ends were cut back, 4 bases at V and 0 bases at J, with 15 bases in the middle. The CDR3 spans 16 residues. Germline V lookup: CDR1 MNHEY, CDR2 SVGAGI. CDR3 coding DNA: TGTGCCAGCAGTTTGTACAGGGCTTTGGTGAACACTGAAGCTTTCTTT. Amino acid sequence: CASSLYRALVNTEAFF.

The CDR3 region has the DNA TGTGCCAGCAGCTTCCGGGGGGTAAATTCACCCCTCCACTTT. The encoded protein is CASSFRGVNSPLHF. The chain recombines TRBV6-1 with TRBJ1-6, with TRBD1 as a possible D gene (5 bases). The V end lost 6 bases, the J end lost 7 bases, and 13 bases lay between the germline ends. Germline CDR1 reads MNHNS; CDR2 reads SASEGT. CDR3 length: 14 amino acids.

The chain couples TRBV5-6 to TRBJ2-1; D is possibly TRBD1 (6 bases). The CDR3 has 15 amino acids. With 5 bases removed from V and 5 bases from J, the gap between germline ends came to 17 bases. Per the germline V gene, CDR1 is SGHDT and CDR2 is YYEEEE. DNA of the CDR3: TGTGCCAGCAGTTGGGGTAGGGGGACCCACAATGAGCAGTTCTTC. Amino acid sequence: CASSWGRGTHNEQFF.

This clone was detected only once. The V and J genes are TRBV7-6 and TRBJ2-1, with 13 bases identical to TRBD2. Germline V gives CDR1 SGHVS, CDR2 FNYEAQ. V lost 1 base to trimming and J lost 10 bases; unmatched junction nucleotides: 1. The CDR3 spans 14 residues. In nucleotides, the CDR3 is TGTGCCAGCAGCTTAGAACTAGCGGGGGGGGAGCAGTTCTTC. Protein product: CASSLELAGGEQFF.

The V and J genes are TRBV28 and TRBJ1-1, with 7 bases lining up with TRBD1. The J segment lost 6 bases and the V segment lost 5 bases, leaving 9 bases of the junction unmatched. The CDR3 has 14 residues. The V gene's germline CDR1 is MDHEN and CDR2 SYDVKM. CDR3 in DNA: TGTGCCAGCAGTACGGAGGGGGCGCTCGCTGAAGCTTTCTTT. It is translated as CASSTEGALAEAFF.

This chain uses TRBV25-1 with TRBJ2-1; perhaps TRBD2 as D (6 bases). CDR3 length: 15 amino acids. CDR1 is MGHDK and CDR2 is SYGVNS in the germline V gene. V dropped 3 bases and J dropped 6 bases, with 15 bases sitting between them. CDR3 in amino acids: CASSDWRDGGNEQFF. The CDR3 DNA reads as TGTGCCAGCAGTGATTGGCGGGATGGGGGCAATGAGCAGTTCTTC.

The CDR3 protein is CASSPRWRPLSMNTEAFF. DNA for the CDR3: TGTGCCAGCAGCCCCCGGTGGAGACCTCTTTCAATGAACACTGAAGCTTTCTTT. J is TRBJ1-1 and V is TRBV11-1, with no clear D. V dropped 5 bases and J dropped 0 bases, with 22 bases sitting between them. There are 18 residues in the CDR3. From germline, CDR1 is SGHAT and CDR2 FQDESV (reference sequence).

This clone was detected only once. The chain uses TRBV27 and TRBJ2-7; tentatively, D is TRBD2 (6 bases). CDR1 MNHEY and CDR2 SMNVEV come from the germline V gene (reference sequence). Between the trimmed V and J ends, which lost 9 bases and 5 bases, there was a span of 23 bases. This CDR3 contains 15 residues. Here the CDR3 reads CASRTLGGPDHEQYF. The CDR3 DNA is TGTGCCAGTCGGACCCTCGGGGGACCAGACCACGAGCAGTACTTC.

The chain recombines TRBV15 with TRBJ2-3; 11 nucleotides align to TRBD2. After removal of 0 bases from V and 0 bases from J, the junction contained 5 bases not matched to a gene. This CDR3 region has 18 residues. CDR1 and CDR2 (germline): LNHNV, YYDKDF (reference sequence). The CDR3 nucleotides read TGTGCCACCAGCAGAGACGCTAGCGGGGGGCCAAGCACAGATACGCAGTATTTT. Encoded protein: CATSRDASGGPSTDTQYF.

The J gene is TRBJ2-7, the V gene TRBV10-1; D gene ambiguous. V was clipped by 0 bases and J by 0 bases, with 6 bases between them. Germline CDR1 and CDR2: WNHNN and SYGVQD (reference sequence). This CDR3 spans 14 amino acids. The CDR3 DNA reads TGCGCCAGCAGTGAGTCCGGTATCTCCTACGAGCAGTACTTC. Its translation: CASSESGISYEQYF.

The rearrangement joins TRBV5-6 to TRBJ1-3; no reliable D call. Trimming removed 4 bases at V and 6 bases at J, with 11 bases between. The CDR3 extends over 13 amino acids. Germline V gives CDR1 SGHDT, CDR2 YYEEEE. The CDR3 loop reads CASSLDMKNTIYF. CDR3 nucleotides: TGTGCCAGCAGCCTTGACATGAAAAACACCATATATTTT.

The chain has TRBV29-1 and TRBJ2-3; no reliable D call. The CDR3 contains 13 residues. In germline, CDR1 is SQVTM, CDR2 ANQGSEA. V lost 4 bases to trimming and J lost 2 bases, with 10 bases between them. In DNA, the CDR3 is TGCAGCGTTGCCGCAGGCTTCACAGATACGCAGTATTTT. Translation: CSVAAGFTDTQYF.

V is TRBV13 and J is TRBJ2-5; D gene unclear. CDR3 length: 15 residues. Germline V lookup: CDR1 PRHDT, CDR2 FYEKMQ (reference sequence). V was shortened by 2 bases and J by 1 base, with 11 bases between the two germline ends. CDR3 loop: CASSLKTGSQETQYF. The DNA of the CDR3 is TGTGCCAGCAGCTTAAAAACCGGGTCCCAAGAGACCCAGTACTTC.

The chain combines TRBV4-3 with TRBJ2-5; TRBD1 matches at 8 bases. The length of the CDR3 is 14 residues. V dropped 3 bases and J dropped 3; count of bases not matched to a gene: 3. Germline assignment: CDR1 LGHNA and CDR2 YSLEER. This CDR3 is CASSQTGVEETQYF. The DNA of the CDR3 is TGCGCCAGCAGCCAGACAGGGGTGGAAGAGACCCAGTACTTC.

The chain carries TRBV30 and TRBJ2-1; 8 bases fit TRBD1. CDR1 GTSNPN and CDR2 SVGIG come from the germline V gene (reference sequence). The CDR3 loop spans 15 amino acids. V gave up 6 bases and J gave up 3 bases; unmatched junction bases: 10. CDR3 amino acids: CACKTGTGDYNEQFF. DNA for the CDR3: TGTGCCTGTAAAACCGGGACAGGTGACTACAATGAGCAGTTCTTC. Full variable domain (remainder filled in from reference TRBV30 and TRBJ2-1): SQTIHQWPATLVQPVGSPLSLECTVEGTSNPNLYWYRQAAGRGLQLLFYSVGIGQISSEVPQNLSASRPQDRQFILSSKKLLLSDSGFYLCACKTGTGDYNEQFFGPGTRLTVL.

The chain has TRBV7-8 and TRBJ2-2; D might be TRBD2 (6 bases). This CDR3 is 16 amino acids long. Trimming removed 3 bases at V and 4 bases at J, with 15 bases between. Looked up from germline, CDR1 is SGHVS and CDR2 is FQNEAQ. DNA for the CDR3: TGTGCCAGCAGCTTGTCCCGCGGGGCATCCACCGGGGAGCTGTTTTTT. Amino acid sequence: CASSLSRGASTGELFF.

The chain is built from TRBV5-6 and TRBJ2-1; D perhaps matches TRBD2 (5 bases). V was clipped by 4 bases and J by 4 bases, with 21 bases between them. The germline V gene has CDR1 SGHDT and CDR2 YYEEEE. This CDR3 comprises 17 residues. CDR3 amino acids: CASSARIAPRTYNEQFF. In nucleotides, the CDR3 is TGTGCCAGCAGCGCGAGAATCGCCCCTCGGACTTACAATGAGCAGTTCTTC. The full variable domain, completed using reference TRBV5-6 and TRBJ2-1, is DAGVTQSPTHLIKTRGQQVTLRCSPKSGHDTVSWYQQALGQGPQFIFQYYEEEERQRGNFPDRFSGHQFPNYSSELNVNALLLGDSALYLCASSARIAPRTYNEQFFGPGTRLTVL.

The chain joins TRBV28 to TRBJ1-5; D call uncertain. V was cut by 5 bases and J by 7 bases, with 9 bases left in between. The germline CDR1 and CDR2 sequences are MDHEN and SYDVKM. This CDR3 is built from 12 residues. The CDR3 sequence is CASSRLRQPQHF. The CDR3 DNA is TGTGCCAGCAGTCGCTTGAGACAGCCCCAGCATTTT.

V usage is TRBV29-1 and J usage is TRBJ2-7; TRBD1 matches at 10 bases. The V segment lost 5 bases and the J segment 6 bases; nucleotides outside the gene matches: 10. Germline V lookup: CDR1 SQVTM, CDR2 ANQGSEA. This CDR3 spans 14 amino acids. The DNA of the CDR3 is TGCAGCGTTTCGAGACAGGGGGCATTTCGCGAGCAGTACTTC. It yields the protein CSVSRQGAFREQYF.

This clone has a single count. The chain combines TRBV7-8 with TRBJ2-7; 8 positions match TRBD1. Germline trimming cut 5 bases from V and 2 bases from J; bases unmatched to any gene: 17. This CDR3 contains 18 residues. Germline V gene data show CDR1 as SGHVS and CDR2 as FQNEAQ. CDR3: CASSPTRFPGQGTYEQYF. The CDR3 DNA is TGTGCCAGCAGCCCTACTCGATTCCCCGGACAGGGAACCTACGAGCAGTACTTC.

This chain joins TRBV27 and TRBJ1-1, with a tentative D call TRBD1 (5 bases). The CDR3 extends over 17 amino acids. V was pared by 0 bases and J by 1 base, with 15 bases between. Germline V gene lookup returns CDR1 MNHEY and CDR2 SMNVEV (reference sequence). This CDR3 is CASSLSPPIGQNTEAFF. For the CDR3, the DNA is TGTGCCAGCAGTTTATCCCCCCCAATCGGACAGAACACTGAAGCTTTCTTT.

Concerning this clone: One end of the junction is discordant with germline, which a read error may explain. The chain links TRBV2 to TRBJ2-5; 8 nucleotides agree with TRBD2. This CDR3 contains 16 residues. Germline CDR1 and CDR2: SNHLY and FYNNEI. CDR3 nucleotides: TGTGCCAGCAGCGAAGAAGGTCTAGCGGGTGGAGAGACCCAGTACTTC. Translation gives CASSEEGLAGGETQYF.

The chain joins TRBV19 to TRBJ2-3; 12 bases map to TRBD2. The trim removed 2 bases at V and 2 bases at J, leaving 2 bases unmatched. The V gene's germline CDR1 is LNHDA and CDR2 SQIVND (reference sequence). The CDR3 is 16 residues long. For the CDR3, the DNA is TGTGCCAGTAGTATAAGGACTAGCGGGATCACAGATACGCAGTATTTT. It specifies CASSIRTSGITDTQYF.

This sequence joins TRBV7-8 and TRBJ2-2; 7 bases fit TRBD2. The CDR3 length is 15 residues. CDR1 SGHVS and CDR2 FQNEAQ come from the germline V gene. V shed 8 bases and J 1 base; nucleotides not matched to a gene: 7. The CDR3, as DNA: TGTGCCAGCTACTTTGGGGGGGGGAACACCGGGGAGCTGTTTTTT. Its translation is CASYFGGGNTGELFF.

The chain recombines TRBV10-3 with TRBJ1-1; no clear D gene. Deletions cut 4 bases from V and 1 base from J, with 16 bases between. Germline V gene data show CDR1 as ENHRY and CDR2 as SYGVKD. The CDR3 sequence is 16 residues long. CDR3 in DNA: TGTGCCATCAGTGCCTCGGGAGGACGGTCGAACACTGAAGCTTTCTTT. Translation gives CAISASGGRSNTEAFF.

The chain joins TRBV6-4 to TRBJ1-6; 7 bases align to TRBD1. From germline, CDR1 is MRHNA and CDR2 SNTAGT. This CDR3 comprises 16 residues. V lost 0 bases to trimming and J lost 5 bases; unmatched junction nucleotides: 4. CDR3 amino acids: CASSDSRQGDNSPLHF. The CDR3 DNA sequence: TGTGCCAGCAGTGACTCGAGGCAGGGGGATAATTCACCCCTCCACTTT.

The V call is TRBV18, the J call TRBJ1-2, with 10 bases aligning to TRBD1. This CDR3 is built from 15 residues. V shed 3 bases, J shed 0 bases, and the junction held 1 base outside the gene matches. Germline CDR1 KGHSH, CDR2 LQKENI. Written as DNA, the CDR3 is TGTGCCAGCTCACCCGGACAGGGGGCTAACTATGGCTACACCTTC. This translates into CASSPGQGANYGYTF.